This T cell receptor (beta chain) was found in a study of blood T cell repertoires in COVID-19. Turning to the study itself: PBMCs, B-cell-depleted T cells, or T cells provided the cDNA or gDNA that made up the material.

Authors' processing steps: Using reference gene primer amplification, nucleated cell counts were estimated. This table comes from immunoSEQ multiplex PCR, and its TCRdb copy is limited to in-frame clones, with some not included. Clonal size and the V and J genes are those of that table, whereas D and trimming came from the DNA. The data show approximately 19,000 clones, about 88% seen once. Specimen: peripheral blood. The clonotype originates from a human donor in a cohort sampled during active COVID-19. The donor label of this sample is uncertain.

CDR3 DNA sequence: TGCGCCAGCAGCTTGTCACGGGCAGATACGCAGTATTTT. It yields the protein CASSLSRADTQYF. The J gene is TRBJ2-3, the V gene TRBV5-1; D call uncertain. CDR3 length equals 13 residues. Germline V CDR1 and CDR2: SGHRS, YFSETQ. V lost 1 base and J 4 bases, leaving 7 bases between the germline ends. The whole variable domain, remainder taken from reference TRBV5-1 and TRBJ2-3, is KAGVTQTPRYLIKTRGQQVTLSCSPISGHRSVSWYQQTPGQGLQFLFEYFSETQRNKGNFPGRFSGRQFSNSRSEMNVSTLELGDSALYLCASSLSRADTQYFGPGTRLTVL.